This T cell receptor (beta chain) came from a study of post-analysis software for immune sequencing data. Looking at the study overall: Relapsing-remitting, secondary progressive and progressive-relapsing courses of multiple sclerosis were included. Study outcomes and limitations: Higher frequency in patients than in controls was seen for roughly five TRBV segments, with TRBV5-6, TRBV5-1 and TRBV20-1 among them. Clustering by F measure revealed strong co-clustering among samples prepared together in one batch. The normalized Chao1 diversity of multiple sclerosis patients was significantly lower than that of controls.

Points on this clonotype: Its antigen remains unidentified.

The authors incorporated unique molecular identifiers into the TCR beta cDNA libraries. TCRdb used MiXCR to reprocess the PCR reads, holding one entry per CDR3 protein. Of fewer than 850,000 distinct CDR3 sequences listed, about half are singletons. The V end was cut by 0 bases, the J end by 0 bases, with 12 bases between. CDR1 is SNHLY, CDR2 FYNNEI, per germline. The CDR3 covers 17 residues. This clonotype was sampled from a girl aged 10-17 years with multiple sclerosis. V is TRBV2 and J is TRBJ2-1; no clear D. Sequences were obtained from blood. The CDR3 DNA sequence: TGTGCCAGCAGTGAAGCGCTGATTCCGGGCTCCTACAATGAGCAGTTCTTC. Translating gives CASSEALIPGSYNEQFF.